This T cell receptor (beta chain) was identified during a study of vaccination effects on CD4 cells after COVID-19 (dated by TCRdb to 2022 to 2024). Concerning the study at large: Across the study, the median time from the second dose to post-vaccine sampling was 72 days (range 14 to 241). A total of approximately 9 COVID-19 convalescent patients and a handful of SARS-CoV-2-naive healthy vaccine recipients were included in the full study. Cultures from other donors in the study were sequenced with the Oncomine TCR Beta short-read assay on an Illumina iSeq 100. The study compared SARS-CoV-2 spike-specific CD4+ TCR repertoires before and after mRNA vaccination in COVID-19 convalescent patients and infection-naive vaccine recipients. Beyond this particular receptor, the publication reports: At late post-vaccination timepoints, both infection-induced and vaccine-induced clones showed marked clonal contraction, consistent with waning T cell responses. Only a small number of convalescent patients were included, and no early post-infection timepoints were available, which limited the study. In healthy vaccine recipients, vaccine-induced clones were almost all SARS-CoV-2 mono-reactive, with only 1 of 255 being cross-reactive with common cold coronaviruses.

The library was built by means of the immunoSEQ multiplex PCR assay. DNA from the cultured and isolated CD4+ T cells underwent TCR beta CDR3 sequencing. In the authors' own workflow: Non-productive TCR sequences were removed and reads were trimmed to the CDR3 region, keeping CDR3s of at least 7 amino acids. Antigen-specific clonotypes were identified using the MANAFEST web app by comparison of expansion in peptide wells against reference cultures. Positive clones required FDR<0.05 expansion versus reference and all other wells, odds ratio above 5, and frequency above 0.1% in two replicate wells. Clonotypes significantly expanded in SARS-CoV-2 spike wells and in at least one common cold coronavirus spike condition were defined as cross-reactive. Levenshtein distance calculated with the stringdist R package was used to assess CDR3 similarity, and unrooted trees were constructed with ape in R 3.6.1. TCRdb provides this immuneACCESS table in a form limited to in-frame rearrangements. Some clones are lacking; in checked studies, under half of them reflect an unresolved V gene, and why the rest are absent is not known. V and J calls and clone size follow that table, whereas D and trimming were derived from the DNA. The sample includes approximately 26,000 clones, with about 79% observed a single time. The ten top clones hold around 6.5% of the sample.

On this clone itself: Its cognate antigen has yet to be identified. No base quality values were provided; no much bigger clone lies one nucleotide off.

Clipping removes 5 bases from V and 8 bases from J, with 7 as the unmatched junction base count. The CDR3 starts with the cysteine, ends with the phenylalanine, and has 16 residues. CDR3 DNA is the only sequence kept; it has 48 bases, read in frame from the first base. The CDR1 and CDR2 encoded by the germline V gene are SGHTA and FQGNSA. In the ViraFEST assay, PBMC were stimulated with viral peptide pools, and antigen-specific CD4+ T cell clonotypes were then identified by expansion using TCR sequencing. After more than 9 days of culture, CD4+ T cells were isolated with the EasySep CD4+ T cell isolation kit. Each participant got two doses of an mRNA SARS-CoV-2 vaccine, either BNT162b2 or mRNA-1273. The absence of prior SARS-CoV-2 infection in healthy vaccine recipients was confirmed by negative nucleocapsid antibodies before and after vaccination. Each well held 1.5 million to 2.5 million PBMC cultured in IMDM containing around 5% human AB serum, 9 to 10 IU/ml IL-2 and gentamicin, along with approximately 10 ug/ml peptides. On days 3 and 7, half of the culture medium was replaced with fresh IL-2-containing medium. Unless noted otherwise, every peptide stimulation condition was cultured in triplicate wells. Using Ficoll-Paque Plus gradient centrifugation, PBMC were separated from whole blood and then either used fresh or cryopreserved at -140C. The spike proteins of SARS-CoV-2 and of the common cold coronaviruses HCoV-NL63, HCoV-OC43 and HCoV-229E were spanned by overlapping peptide pools. The QIAamp micro DNA kit was used to extract genomic DNA from the cultured CD4+ T cells.

The sequencing used CD4+ T cells from PBMCs cultured with SARS-CoV-2 spike peptides, collected after COVID-19 vaccination. Per the publication, the cell subset or site label means: SARS-CoV-2 spike overlapping peptide pool stimulation. The clonotype originates from a human donor who received a COVID-19 vaccine. Some clones in this sample may be carry-over from other donors' samples. The chain links TRBV7-2 with TRBJ2-1, with 15 bases matching TRBD2. Here is the DNA: TGTGCCAGCAGCCCGAGGACTAGCGGGGGGGCATATGAGCAGTTCTTC. This codes for CASSPRTSGGAYEQFF.